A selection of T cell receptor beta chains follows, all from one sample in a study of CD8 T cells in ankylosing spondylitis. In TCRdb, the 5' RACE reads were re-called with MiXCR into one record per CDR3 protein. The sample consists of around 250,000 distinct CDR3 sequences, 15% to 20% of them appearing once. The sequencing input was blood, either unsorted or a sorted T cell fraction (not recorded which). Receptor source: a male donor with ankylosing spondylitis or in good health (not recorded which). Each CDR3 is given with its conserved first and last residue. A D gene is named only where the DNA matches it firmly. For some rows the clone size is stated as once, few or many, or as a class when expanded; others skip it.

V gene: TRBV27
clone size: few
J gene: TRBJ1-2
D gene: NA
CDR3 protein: CASSPTSGARDYGYTF
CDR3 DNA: TGTGCCAGCAGTCCGACCTCAGGGGCGCGGGACTATGGCTACACCTTC

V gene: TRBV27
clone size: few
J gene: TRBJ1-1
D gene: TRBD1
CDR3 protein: CASSTIYRGSTEAFF
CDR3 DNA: TGTGCCAGCAGTACCATCTACAGGGGAAGCACTGAAGCTTTCTTT

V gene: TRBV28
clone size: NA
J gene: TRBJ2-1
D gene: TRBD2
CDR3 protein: CASSRPTSGYRFF
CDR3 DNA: TGTGCCAGCAGTCGACCGACTAGCGGGTATCGGTTCTTC

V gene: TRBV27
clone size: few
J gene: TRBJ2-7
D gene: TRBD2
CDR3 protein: CASSPGTSGRYEQYF
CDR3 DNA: TGTGCCAGCAGCCCCGGGACTAGCGGGCGCTACGAGCAGTACTTC

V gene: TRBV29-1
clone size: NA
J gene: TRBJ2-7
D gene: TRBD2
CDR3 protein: CSVDIAGLYEQYF
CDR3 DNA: TGCAGCGTTGACATAGCGGGCCTCTACGAGCAGTACTTC

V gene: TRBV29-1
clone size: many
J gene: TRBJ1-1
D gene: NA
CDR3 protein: CSVFQGRLAEAFF
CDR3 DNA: TGCAGCGTTTTTCAGGGGCGTTTAGCTGAAGCTTTCTTT

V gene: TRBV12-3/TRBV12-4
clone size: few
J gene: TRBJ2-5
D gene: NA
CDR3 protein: CASSPLYQETQYF
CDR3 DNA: TGTGCCAGCAGTCCCCTGTACCAAGAGACCCAGTACTTC

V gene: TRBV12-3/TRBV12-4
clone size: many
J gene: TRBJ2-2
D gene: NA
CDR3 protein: CASSLSGAMNTGELFF
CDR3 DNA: TGTGCCAGCAGTTTGTCGGGGGCTATGAACACCGGGGAGCTGTTTTTT

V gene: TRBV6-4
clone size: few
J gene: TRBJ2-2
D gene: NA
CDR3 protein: CASSDGSFTGELFFF
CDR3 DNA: NA

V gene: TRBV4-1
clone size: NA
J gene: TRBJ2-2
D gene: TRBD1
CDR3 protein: CASSQHRGQNTGELFF
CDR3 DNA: TGCGCCAGCAGCCAACACAGGGGGCAGAACACCGGGGAGCTGTTTTTT

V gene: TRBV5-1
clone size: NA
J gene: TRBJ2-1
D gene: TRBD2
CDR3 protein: CASRGLAGGRRYNEQFF
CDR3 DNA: TGCGCCAGCCGAGGCCTAGCGGGAGGTCGACGCTACAATGAGCAGTTCTTC

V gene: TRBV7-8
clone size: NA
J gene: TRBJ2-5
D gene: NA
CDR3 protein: CASSLADWWETQYF
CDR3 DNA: TGTGCCAGCAGCTTAGCAGACTGGTGGGAGACCCAGTACTTC

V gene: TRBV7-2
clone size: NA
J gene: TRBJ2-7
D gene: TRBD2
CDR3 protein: CASSESGGGPTYEQYF
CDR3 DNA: TGTGCCAGCAGCGAGTCTGGGGGAGGGCCCACCTACGAGCAGTACTTC

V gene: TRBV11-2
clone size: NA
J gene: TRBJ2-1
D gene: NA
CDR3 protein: CASSLVLRLGPSREQFF
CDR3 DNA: TGTGCCAGCAGCTTAGTTCTCAGATTGGGCCCTAGCAGGGAGCAGTTCTTC

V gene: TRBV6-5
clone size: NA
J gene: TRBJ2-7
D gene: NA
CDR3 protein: CASSSSYDEGPYEQYF
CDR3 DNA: TGTGCCAGCAGTTCATCATATGATGAGGGTCCCTACGAGCAGTACTTC

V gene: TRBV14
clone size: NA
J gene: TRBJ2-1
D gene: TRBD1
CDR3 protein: CASSRLAGGLPYNEQFF
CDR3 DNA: TGTGCCAGCAGCCGCTTGGCAGGGGGCCTCCCCTACAATGAGCAGTTCTTC

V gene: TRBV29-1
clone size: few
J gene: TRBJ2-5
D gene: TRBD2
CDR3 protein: CSVEEEDREGLLAETQYF
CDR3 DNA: TGCAGCGTTGAAGAAGAAGACCGGGAGGGCCTATTGGCAGAGACCCAGTACTTC

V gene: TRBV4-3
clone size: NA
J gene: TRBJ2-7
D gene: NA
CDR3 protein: CASSPGPGAGIYEQYF
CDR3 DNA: TGCGCCAGCAGCCCGGGCCCAGGGGCCGGAATCTACGAGCAGTACTTC

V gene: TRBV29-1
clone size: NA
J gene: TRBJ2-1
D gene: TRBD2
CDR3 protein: CSVDRRGGTSESEQFF
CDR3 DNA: TGCAGCGTTGACCGTCGGGGGGGGACTAGCGAAAGTGAGCAGTTCTTC

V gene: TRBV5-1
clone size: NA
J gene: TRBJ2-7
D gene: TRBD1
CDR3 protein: CASSSPGTVGEQYF
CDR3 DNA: TGCGCCAGCAGCTCCCCCGGGACAGTGGGCGAGCAGTACTTC

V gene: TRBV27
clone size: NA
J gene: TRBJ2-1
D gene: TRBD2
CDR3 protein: CASSLLRGRDMTSGSKGNEQFF
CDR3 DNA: TGTGCCAGCAGTTTATTAAGGGGCAGGGATATGACTAGCGGGAGTAAGGGGAATGAGCAGTTCTTC

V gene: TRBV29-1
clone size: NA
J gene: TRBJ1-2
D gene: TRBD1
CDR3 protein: CSVYSEDRDYGYTF
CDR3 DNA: TGCAGCGTTTACTCAGAGGACAGGGACTATGGCTACACCTTC

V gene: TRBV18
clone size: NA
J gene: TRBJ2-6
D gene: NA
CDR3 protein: CASSLLVPFGGDRGSGANVLTF
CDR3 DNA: TGTGCCAGCTCACTTCTTGTTCCTTTCGGGGGAGATAGAGGCTCTGGGGCCAACGTCCTGACTTTC

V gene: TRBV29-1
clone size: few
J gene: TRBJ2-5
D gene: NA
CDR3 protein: CSVVSGYEETQYF
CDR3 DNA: TGCAGCGTTGTAAGCGGGTATGAAGAGACCCAGTACTTC

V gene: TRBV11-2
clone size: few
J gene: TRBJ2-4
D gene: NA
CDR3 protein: CASSFWPGGDNGKNIQYF
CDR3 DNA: TGTGCCAGCAGCTTCTGGCCAGGAGGGGACAACGGCAAAAACATTCAGTACTTC

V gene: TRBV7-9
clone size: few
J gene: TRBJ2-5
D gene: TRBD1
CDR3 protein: CASSLWDSTVETQYF
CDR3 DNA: TGTGCCAGCAGCTTATGGGACAGTACGGTAGAGACCCAGTACTTC

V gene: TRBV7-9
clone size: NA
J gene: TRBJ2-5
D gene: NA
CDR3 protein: CASSPYAPETQYF
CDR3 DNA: TGTGCCAGCAGCCCCTACGCCCCAGAGACCCAGTACTTC

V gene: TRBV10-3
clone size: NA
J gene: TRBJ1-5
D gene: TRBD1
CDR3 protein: CAISALDRENQPQHF
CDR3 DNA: TGTGCCATCAGTGCCCTGGACAGGGAAAATCAGCCCCAGCATTTT

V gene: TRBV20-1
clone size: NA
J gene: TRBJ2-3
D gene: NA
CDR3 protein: CSARYLTDPTDTQYF
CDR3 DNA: TGCAGTGCTAGATACCTGACAGATCCCACAGATACGCAGTATTTT

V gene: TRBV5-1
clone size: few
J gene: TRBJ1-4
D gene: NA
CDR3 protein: CASRLDTEKLFF
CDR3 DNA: TGCGCCAGCAGGCTGGACACTGAAAAACTGTTTTTT

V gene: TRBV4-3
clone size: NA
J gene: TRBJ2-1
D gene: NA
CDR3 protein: CASSQVAARIGYNEQFF
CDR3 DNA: TGCGCCAGCAGCCAAGTCGCGGCTAGGATCGGCTACAATGAGCAGTTCTTC

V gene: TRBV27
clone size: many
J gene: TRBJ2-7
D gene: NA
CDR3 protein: CASSYRGGLDEQYF
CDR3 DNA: TGTGCCAGCAGTTACAGGGGAGGTCTGGACGAGCAGTACTTC

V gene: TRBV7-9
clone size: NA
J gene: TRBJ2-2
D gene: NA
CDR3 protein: CASSSMGAHTGELFF
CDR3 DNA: TGTGCCAGCAGTTCCATGGGGGCTCACACCGGGGAGCTGTTTTTT

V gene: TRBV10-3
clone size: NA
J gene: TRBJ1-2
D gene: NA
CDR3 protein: CAIRNPRGGGSYGYTF
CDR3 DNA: TGTGCCATCAGGAACCCCCGGGGTGGGGGAAGCTATGGCTACACCTTC

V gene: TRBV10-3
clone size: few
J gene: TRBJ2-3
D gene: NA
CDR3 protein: CAIKDRSTDTQYF
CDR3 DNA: TGTGCCATCAAGGACCGAAGCACAGATACGCAGTATTTT

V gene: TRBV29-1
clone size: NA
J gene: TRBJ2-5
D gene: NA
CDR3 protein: CSVDTEETQYF
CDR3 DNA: TGCAGCGTCGACACGGAAGAGACCCAGTACTTC

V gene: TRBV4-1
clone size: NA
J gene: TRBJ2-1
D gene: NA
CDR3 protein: CASSHRTNEQFF
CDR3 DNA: TGCGCCAGCAGCCATCGGACGAATGAGCAGTTCTTC

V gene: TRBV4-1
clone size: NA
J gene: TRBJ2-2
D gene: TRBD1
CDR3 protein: CASSQDPGGPTGELFF
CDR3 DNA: TGCGCCAGCAGCCAAGATCCAGGGGGTCCCACCGGGGAGCTGTTTTTT

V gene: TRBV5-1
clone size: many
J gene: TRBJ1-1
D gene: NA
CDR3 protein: CASSLAKDTEAFF
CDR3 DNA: TGCGCCAGCAGCTTGGCCAAGGACACTGAAGCTTTCTTT

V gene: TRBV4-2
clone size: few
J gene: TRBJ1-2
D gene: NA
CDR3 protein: CASSQDSQGFYYGYTF
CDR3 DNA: TGTGCCAGCAGCCAAGATTCCCAGGGGTTCTACTATGGCTACACCTTC

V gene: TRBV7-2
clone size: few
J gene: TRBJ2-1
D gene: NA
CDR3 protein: CASSLDWMGYNEQFF
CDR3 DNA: TGTGCCAGCAGCTTAGATTGGATGGGCTACAATGAGCAGTTCTTC

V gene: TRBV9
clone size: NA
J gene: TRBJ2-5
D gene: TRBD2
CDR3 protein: CASSVSGRQETQYF
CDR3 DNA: TGTGCCAGCAGCGTGAGCGGGAGGCAAGAGACCCAGTACTTC